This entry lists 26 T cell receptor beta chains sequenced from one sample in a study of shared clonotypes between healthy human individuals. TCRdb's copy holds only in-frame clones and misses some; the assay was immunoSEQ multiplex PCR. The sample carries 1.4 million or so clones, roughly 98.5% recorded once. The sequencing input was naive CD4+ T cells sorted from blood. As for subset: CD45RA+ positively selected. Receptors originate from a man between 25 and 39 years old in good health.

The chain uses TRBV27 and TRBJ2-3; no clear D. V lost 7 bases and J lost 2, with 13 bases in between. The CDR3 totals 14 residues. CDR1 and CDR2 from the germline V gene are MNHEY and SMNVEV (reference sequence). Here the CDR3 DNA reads TGTGCCAGCATGCGCACTCGTTACACAGATACGCAGTATTTT. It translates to CASMRTRYTDTQYF.

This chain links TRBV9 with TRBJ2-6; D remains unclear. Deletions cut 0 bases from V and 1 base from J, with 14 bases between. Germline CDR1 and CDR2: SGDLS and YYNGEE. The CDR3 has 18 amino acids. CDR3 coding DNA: TGTGCCAGCAGCGTAGGCCTAACCCGAGCGTCTGGGGCCAACGTCCTGACTTTC. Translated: CASSVGLTRASGANVLTF.

CDR3 protein: CASSAGTTRYNEQFF. In DNA form, the CDR3 reads TGCGCCAGCAGCGCCGGGACTACCCGATACAATGAGCAGTTCTTC. The J gene is TRBJ2-1, the V gene TRBV5-1; 7 bases match TRBD2. V shed 4 bases, J shed 4 bases, and the junction held 8 bases outside the gene matches. The CDR3 contains 15 residues. Per the germline V gene, CDR1 is SGHRS and CDR2 is YFSETQ. Based on the CDR3 plus reference TRBV5-1 and TRBJ2-1, the full variable domain is KAGVTQTPRYLIKTRGQQVTLSCSPISGHRSVSWYQQTPGQGLQFLFEYFSETQRNKGNFPGRFSGRQFSNSRSEMNVSTLELGDSALYLCASSAGTTRYNEQFFGPGTRLTVL.

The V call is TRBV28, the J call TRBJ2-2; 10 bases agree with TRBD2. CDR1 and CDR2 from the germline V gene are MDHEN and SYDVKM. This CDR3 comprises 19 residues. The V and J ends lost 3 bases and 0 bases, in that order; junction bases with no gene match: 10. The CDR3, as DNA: TGTGCCAGCAGTTTGGTAGCGGGAGGATTGATCACGAACACCGGGGAGCTGTTTTTT. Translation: CASSLVAGGLITNTGELFF.

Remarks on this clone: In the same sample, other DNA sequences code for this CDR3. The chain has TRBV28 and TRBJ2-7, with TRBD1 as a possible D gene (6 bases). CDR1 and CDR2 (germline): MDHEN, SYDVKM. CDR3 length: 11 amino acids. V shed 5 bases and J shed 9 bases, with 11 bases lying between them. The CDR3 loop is CASSLSTGQYF. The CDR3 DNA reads TGTGCCAGCAGTCTCTCGACAGGGCAGTACTTC.

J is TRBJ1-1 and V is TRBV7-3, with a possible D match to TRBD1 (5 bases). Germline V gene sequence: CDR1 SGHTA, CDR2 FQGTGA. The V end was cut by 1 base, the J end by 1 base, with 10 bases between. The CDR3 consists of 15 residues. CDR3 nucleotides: TGTGCCAGCAGCTTAATTGGAGGGGCGAACACTGAAGCTTTCTTT. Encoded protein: CASSLIGGANTEAFF. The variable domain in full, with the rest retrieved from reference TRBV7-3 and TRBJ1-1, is GAGVSQTPSNKVTEKGKYVELRCDPISGHTALYWYRQSLGQGPEFLIYFQGTGAADDSGLPNDRFFAVRPEGSVSTLKIQRTERGDSAVYLCASSLIGGANTEAFFGQGTRLTVV.

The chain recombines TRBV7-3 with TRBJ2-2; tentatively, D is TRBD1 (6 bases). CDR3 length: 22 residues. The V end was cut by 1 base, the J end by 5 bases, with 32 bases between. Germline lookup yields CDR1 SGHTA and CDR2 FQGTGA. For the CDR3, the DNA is TGTGCCAGCAGCTTAAATCGCAGGGGTTCGTTGCGACACAGTACCTCAACCGGGGAGCTGTTTTTT. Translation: CASSLNRRGSLRHSTSTGELFF.

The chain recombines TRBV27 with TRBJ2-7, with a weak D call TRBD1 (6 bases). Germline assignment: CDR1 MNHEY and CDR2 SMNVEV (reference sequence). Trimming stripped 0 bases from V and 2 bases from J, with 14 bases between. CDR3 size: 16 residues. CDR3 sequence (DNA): TGTGCCAGCAGTTTATCACAGGGAAGTCGCGCCTACGAGCAGTACTTC. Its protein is CASSLSQGSRAYEQYF.

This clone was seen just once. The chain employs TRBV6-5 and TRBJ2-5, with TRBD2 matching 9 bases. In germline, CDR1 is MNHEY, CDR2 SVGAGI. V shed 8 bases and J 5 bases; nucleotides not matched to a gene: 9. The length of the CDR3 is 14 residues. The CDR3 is CASRAAGGAETQYF. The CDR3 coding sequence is TGTGCCAGCCGTGCGGCGGGAGGGGCGGAGACCCAGTACTTC.

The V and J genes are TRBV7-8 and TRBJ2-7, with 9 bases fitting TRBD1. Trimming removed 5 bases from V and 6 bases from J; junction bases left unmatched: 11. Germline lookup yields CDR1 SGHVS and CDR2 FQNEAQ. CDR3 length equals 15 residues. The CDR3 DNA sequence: TGTGCCAGCAGCCTCCGGGACAGGGTGGCGGGCGAGCAGTACTTC. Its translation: CASSLRDRVAGEQYF.

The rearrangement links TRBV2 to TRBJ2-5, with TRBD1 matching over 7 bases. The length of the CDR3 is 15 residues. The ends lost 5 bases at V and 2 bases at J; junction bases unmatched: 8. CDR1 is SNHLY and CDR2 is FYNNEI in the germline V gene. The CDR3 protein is CASSPGTVLQETQYF. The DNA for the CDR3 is TGTGCCAGCAGTCCCGGGACAGTCCTACAAGAGACCCAGTACTTC.

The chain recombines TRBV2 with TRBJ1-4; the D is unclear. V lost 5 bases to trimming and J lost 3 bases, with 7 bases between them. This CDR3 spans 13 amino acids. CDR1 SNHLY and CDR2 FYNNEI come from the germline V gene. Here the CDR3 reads CASSSVPNEKLFF. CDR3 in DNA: TGTGCCAGCAGTTCCGTCCCTAATGAAAAACTGTTTTTT. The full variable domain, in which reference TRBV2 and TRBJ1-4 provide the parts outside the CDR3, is EPEVTQTPSHQVTQMGQEVILRCVPISNHLYFYWYRQILGQKVEFLVSFYNNEISEKSEIFDDQFSVERPDGSNFTLKIRSTKLEDSAMYFCASSSVPNEKLFFGSGTQLSVL.

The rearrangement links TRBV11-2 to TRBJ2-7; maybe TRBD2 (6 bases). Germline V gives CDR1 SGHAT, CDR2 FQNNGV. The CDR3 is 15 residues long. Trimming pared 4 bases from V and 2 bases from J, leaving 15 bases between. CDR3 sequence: CASSSVGGRAYEQYF. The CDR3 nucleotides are TGTGCCAGCAGCTCCGTCGGAGGGAGAGCCTACGAGCAGTACTTC.

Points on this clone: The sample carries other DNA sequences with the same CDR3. CDR3 DNA: TGTGCCAGCTCACCAGGACAGGCGAGCAATCAGCCCCAGCATTTT. Translated, it gives CASSPGQASNQPQHF. The rearrangement links TRBV18 to TRBJ1-5, with 7 bases identical to TRBD1. Germline CDR1 KGHSH, CDR2 LQKENI. Trimming at V came to 2 bases and at J to 1 base, leaving 2 bases not matched to a gene. The CDR3 length is 15 residues.

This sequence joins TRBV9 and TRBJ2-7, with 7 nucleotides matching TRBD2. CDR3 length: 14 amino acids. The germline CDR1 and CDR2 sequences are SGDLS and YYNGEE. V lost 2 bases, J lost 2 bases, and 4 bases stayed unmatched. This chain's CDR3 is CASSVLAEPYEQYF. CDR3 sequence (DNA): TGTGCCAGCAGCGTCCTAGCGGAACCCTACGAGCAGTACTTC.

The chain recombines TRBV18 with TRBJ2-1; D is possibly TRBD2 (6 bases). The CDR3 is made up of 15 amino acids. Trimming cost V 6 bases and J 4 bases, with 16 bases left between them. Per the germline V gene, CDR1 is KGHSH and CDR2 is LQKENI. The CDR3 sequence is CASSPNQGLYNEQFF. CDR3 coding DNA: TGTGCCAGCTCCCCTAATCAGGGACTTTACAATGAGCAGTTCTTC.

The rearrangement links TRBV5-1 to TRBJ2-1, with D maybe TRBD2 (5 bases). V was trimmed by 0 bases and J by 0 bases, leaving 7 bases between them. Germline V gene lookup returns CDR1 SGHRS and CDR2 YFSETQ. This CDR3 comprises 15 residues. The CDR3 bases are TGCGCCAGCAGCTTGGCCGGGATCTCCTACAATGAGCAGTTCTTC. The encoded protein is CASSLAGISYNEQFF.

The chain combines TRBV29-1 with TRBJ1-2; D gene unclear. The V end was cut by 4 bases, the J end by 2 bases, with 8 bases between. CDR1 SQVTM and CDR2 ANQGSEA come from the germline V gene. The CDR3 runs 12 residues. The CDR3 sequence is CSVVVRNYGYTF. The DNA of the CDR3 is TGCAGCGTTGTCGTCAGGAACTATGGCTACACCTTC.

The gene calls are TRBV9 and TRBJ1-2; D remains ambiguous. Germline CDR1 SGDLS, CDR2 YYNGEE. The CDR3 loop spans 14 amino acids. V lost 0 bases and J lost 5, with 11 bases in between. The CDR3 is CASSVAGQHYGYTF. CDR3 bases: TGTGCCAGCAGCGTAGCAGGCCAGCATTATGGCTACACCTTC.

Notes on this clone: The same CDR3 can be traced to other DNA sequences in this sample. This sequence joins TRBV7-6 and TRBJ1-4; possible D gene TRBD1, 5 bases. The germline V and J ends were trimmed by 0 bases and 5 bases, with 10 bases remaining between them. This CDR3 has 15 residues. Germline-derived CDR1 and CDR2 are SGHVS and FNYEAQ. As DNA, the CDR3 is TGTGCCAGCAGCTTAGCGGGGCAGGGAAATGAAAAACTGTTTTTT. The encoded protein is CASSLAGQGNEKLFF.

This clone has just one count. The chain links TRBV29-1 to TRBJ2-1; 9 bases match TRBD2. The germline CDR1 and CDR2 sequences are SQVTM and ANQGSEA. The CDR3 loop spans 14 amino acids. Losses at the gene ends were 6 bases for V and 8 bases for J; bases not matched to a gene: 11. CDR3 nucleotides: TGCAGCGTCCCCCGAGGTAGCGGGAGCTATGAGCAGTTCTTC. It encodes CSVPRGSGSYEQFF.

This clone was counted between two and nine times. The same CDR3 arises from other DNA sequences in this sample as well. DNA of the CDR3: TGTGCCAGCAGCCTCGGCAGGGGCACTGAAGCTTTCTTT. It encodes CASSLGRGTEAFF. V is TRBV11-3 and J is TRBJ1-1, with TRBD1 as a possible D gene (6 bases). This CDR3 contains 13 residues. Germline CDR1 is SGHNT and CDR2 is YENEEA. Trimming removed 5 bases from V and 4 bases from J, with 11 bases in between.

CDR3 nucleotide sequence: TGCGCCAGCAGCTTGGGACGGGTGGAAGCAGATACGCAGTATTTT. Encoded protein: CASSLGRVEADTQYF. The chain is built from TRBV5-1 and TRBJ2-3; no firm D call. The CDR3 is 15 amino acids. Germline V gene lookup returns CDR1 SGHRS and CDR2 YFSETQ. V lost 0 bases, J lost 4 bases, and 12 bases lay in between.

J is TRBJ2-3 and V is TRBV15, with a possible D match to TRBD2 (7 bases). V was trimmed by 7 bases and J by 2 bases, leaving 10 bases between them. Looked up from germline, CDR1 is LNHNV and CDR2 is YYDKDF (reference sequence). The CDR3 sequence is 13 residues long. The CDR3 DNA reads TGTGCCACCAAAGGGGGGGACACAGATACGCAGTATTTT. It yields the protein CATKGGDTDTQYF.

This chain's CDR3 is CASSQGGQGETQYF. Here the CDR3 DNA reads TGTGCCAGCAGCCAGGGGGGGCAGGGAGAGACCCAGTACTTC. This rearrangement joins TRBV7-7 to TRBJ2-5; the D call may be TRBD1 or TRBD2 (7 bases each). Germline CDR1 is SSHAT and CDR2 is FNYEAQ (reference sequence). Deletions cut 5 bases from V and 4 bases from J, with 14 bases between. The CDR3 runs 14 residues.

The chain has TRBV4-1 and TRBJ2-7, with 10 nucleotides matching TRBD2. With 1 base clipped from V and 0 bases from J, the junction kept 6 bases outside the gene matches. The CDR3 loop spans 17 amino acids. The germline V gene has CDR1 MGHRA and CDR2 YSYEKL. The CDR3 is CASSQAGLADSSYEQYF. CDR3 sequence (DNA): TGCGCCAGCAGCCAAGCCGGACTAGCGGATAGCTCCTACGAGCAGTACTTC.